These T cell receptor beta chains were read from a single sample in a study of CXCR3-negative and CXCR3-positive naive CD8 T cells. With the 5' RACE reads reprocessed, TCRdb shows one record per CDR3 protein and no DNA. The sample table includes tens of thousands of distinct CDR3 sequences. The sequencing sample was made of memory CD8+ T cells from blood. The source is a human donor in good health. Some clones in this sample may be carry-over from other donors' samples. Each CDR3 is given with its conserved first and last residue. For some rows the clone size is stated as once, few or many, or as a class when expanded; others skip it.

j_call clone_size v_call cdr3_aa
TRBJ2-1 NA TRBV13 CASSPHDRANEQFF
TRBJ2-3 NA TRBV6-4 CASSDSAGESTDTQYF
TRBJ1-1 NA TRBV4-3 CASRQGPNTEAFF
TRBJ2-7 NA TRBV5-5 CASSPGTGLTYEQYF
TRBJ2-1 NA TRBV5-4 CASSFERRGVENEQFF
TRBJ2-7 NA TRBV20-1 CSAHAGGRENEQYF
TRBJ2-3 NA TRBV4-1 CASSQPLGVVPTDTQYF
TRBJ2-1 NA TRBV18 CASSPDRDKHYNEQFF
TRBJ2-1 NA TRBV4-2 CASSPGLAGGPGEQFF
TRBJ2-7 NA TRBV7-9 CASSETDTQSYEQYF
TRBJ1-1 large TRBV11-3 CASSSRDRGMNTEAFF
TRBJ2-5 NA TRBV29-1 CSVEEPGLAPEETQCF
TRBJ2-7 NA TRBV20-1 CSIPPGDHEQYF
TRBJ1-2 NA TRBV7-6 CASSLSPGDGYGYTF
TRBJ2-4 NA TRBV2 CASSEARWGTEKNIQYF
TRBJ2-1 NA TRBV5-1 CASRWTSGTQNEQFF
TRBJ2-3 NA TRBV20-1 CSARRGGQADTQYF
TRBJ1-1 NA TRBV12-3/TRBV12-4 CASSFTGSGPEAFF
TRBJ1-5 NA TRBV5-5 CASSLASDSNQPQHF
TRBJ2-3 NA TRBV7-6 CASSLGPFADTQYF
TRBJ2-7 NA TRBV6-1 CACSGGTYEQYF
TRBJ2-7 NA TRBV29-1 CSVQERRVHEQYF